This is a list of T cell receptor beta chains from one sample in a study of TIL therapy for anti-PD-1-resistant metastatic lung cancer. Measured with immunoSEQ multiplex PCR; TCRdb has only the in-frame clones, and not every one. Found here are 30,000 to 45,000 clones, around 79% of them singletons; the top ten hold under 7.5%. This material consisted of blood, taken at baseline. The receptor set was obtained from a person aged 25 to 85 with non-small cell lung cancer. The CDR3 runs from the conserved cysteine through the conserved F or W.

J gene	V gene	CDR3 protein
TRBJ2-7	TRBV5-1	CASRQGQETSYEQYF
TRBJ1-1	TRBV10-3	CAISEWRGGTEAFF
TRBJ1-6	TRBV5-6	CASSSQGRNSPLHF
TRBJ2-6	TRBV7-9	CASSPRGSGANVLTF
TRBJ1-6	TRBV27	CASSPTRTYNSPLHF
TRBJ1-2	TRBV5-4	CASSFSLDGYTF
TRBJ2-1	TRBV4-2	CASSPFLAYEQFF
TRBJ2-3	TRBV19	CASSILSGVTDTQYF
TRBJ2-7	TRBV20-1	CSAPGDHEQYF
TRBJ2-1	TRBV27	CASSLSAPQGAREQFF
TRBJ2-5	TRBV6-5	CASHSGIIQETQYF
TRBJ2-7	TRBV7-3	CASSPGPIGTEYEQYF
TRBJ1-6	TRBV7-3	CASSLEGASYNSPLHF
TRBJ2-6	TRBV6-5	CASKVTSGANVLTF
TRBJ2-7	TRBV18	CASSLQKLAGTEQYF
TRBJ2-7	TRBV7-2	CASSLNSGDSYEQYF
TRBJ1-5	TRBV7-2	CASSGQTDSNQPQHF
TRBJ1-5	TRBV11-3	CASSPTANQPQHF
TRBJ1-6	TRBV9	CASSVSSRGYNSPLHF
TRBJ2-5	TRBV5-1	CASSPSPTSGTYPKETQYF